Following are 4 T cell receptor beta chains from one sample sequenced in a study of cytomegalovirus exposure and HLA in healthy donors. It was with 60 Vbeta and 13 Jbeta primers that the PCR ran. Assay used: immunoSEQ multiplex PCR; TCRdb lists only in-frame clones, some missing. The sample includes 55,000 to 75,000 clones. What was sequenced was PBMCs. These receptors came from a male donor in good health and CMV-seronegative.

The chain joins TRBV7-9 to TRBJ1-4; 7 bases agree with TRBD1. The CDR3 spans 15 residues. Germline V gene lookup returns CDR1 SEHNR and CDR2 FQNEAQ (reference sequence). V trimming: 8 bases; J trimming: 2 bases; junction bases outside the gene matches: 8. CDR3 DNA: TGTGCCAGCGCCACCGAGGGGGCGACTAATGAAAAACTGTTTTTT. Translation: CASATEGATNEKLFF.

CDR3 bases: TGTGCCAGCAGCGTGAGCACGGGGACTGAAGCTTTCTTT. This sequence encodes CASSVSTGTEAFF. The V and J genes are TRBV9 and TRBJ1-1; no definite D call. The germline CDR1 and CDR2 sequences are SGDLS and YYNGEE. The V and J ends lost 2 bases and 5 bases respectively, with 10 bases between them. The CDR3 extends over 13 amino acids.

This CDR3 reads CASSYRAEQYF. The CDR3 DNA sequence: TGTGCCAGCTCGTACAGGGCTGAGCAGTACTTC. The chain has TRBV18 and TRBJ2-7; the D gene is possibly TRBD1 (6 bases). Trimming pared 6 bases from V and 7 bases from J, leaving 10 bases between. CDR3 size: 11 residues. The germline gives CDR1 KGHSH, CDR2 LQKENI.

This chain links TRBV7-2 with TRBJ2-5; tentative D call: TRBD1 (6 bases). TRBJ2-7 matches the DNA end more closely, so the J call is doubtful. There are 15 residues in the CDR3. Germline V gives CDR1 SGHTA, CDR2 FQGNSA. The CDR3 reads CASRRDTLYRYEQYF. The CDR3 nucleotides are TGTGCCAGCAGACGGGACACTCTCTATCGGTACGAGCAGTACTTC.